The clone carrying this T cell receptor (beta chain) was picked up one time. This specimen belongs to a study of Graves' ophthalmopathy and Graves' hyperthyroidism. This CDR3 has 14 residues. V was shortened by 8 bases and J by 2 bases, with 16 bases between the two germline ends. Looked up from germline, CDR1 is MGHDK and CDR2 is SYGVNS. Amplification from RNA transcripts yielded the TCR beta CDR3 regions. Scientists carried out first-round RT-PCR using HTBI primers and then a second-round multiplex PCR. MiXCR was run by TCRdb on the multiplex PCR reads, yielding one entry per CDR3 protein. Among approximately 1.2 million distinct CDR3 sequences listed, less than 45% were seen once.

Material for sequencing was peripheral blood or thyroid tissue (not recorded which). V gene TRBV25-1 combines with J gene TRBJ2-7; a weak D match, TRBD1 (6 bases). The sequence came from an adult man with Graves' hyperthyroidism. The CDR3 reads CASVEWDNAYEQYF. The CDR3 DNA follows: TGTGCCAGCGTTGAATGGGACAATGCCTACGAGCAGTACTTC.